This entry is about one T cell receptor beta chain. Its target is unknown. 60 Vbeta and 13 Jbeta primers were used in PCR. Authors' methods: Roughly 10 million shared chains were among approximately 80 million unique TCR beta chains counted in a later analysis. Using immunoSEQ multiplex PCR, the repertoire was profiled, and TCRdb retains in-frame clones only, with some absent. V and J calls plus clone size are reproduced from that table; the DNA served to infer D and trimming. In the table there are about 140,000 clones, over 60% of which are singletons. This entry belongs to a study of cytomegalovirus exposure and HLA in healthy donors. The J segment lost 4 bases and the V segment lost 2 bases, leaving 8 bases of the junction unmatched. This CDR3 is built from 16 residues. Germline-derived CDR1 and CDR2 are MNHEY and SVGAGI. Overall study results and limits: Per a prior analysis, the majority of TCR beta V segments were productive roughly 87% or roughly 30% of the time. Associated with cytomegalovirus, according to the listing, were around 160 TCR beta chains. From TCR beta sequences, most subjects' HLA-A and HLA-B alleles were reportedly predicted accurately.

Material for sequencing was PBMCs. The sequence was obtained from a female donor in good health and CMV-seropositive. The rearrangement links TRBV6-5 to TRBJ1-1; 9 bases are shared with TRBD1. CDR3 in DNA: TGTGCCAGCAGTTACGGGGGGACAGGGAGGATCACTGAAGCTTTCTTT. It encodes CASSYGGTGRITEAFF.